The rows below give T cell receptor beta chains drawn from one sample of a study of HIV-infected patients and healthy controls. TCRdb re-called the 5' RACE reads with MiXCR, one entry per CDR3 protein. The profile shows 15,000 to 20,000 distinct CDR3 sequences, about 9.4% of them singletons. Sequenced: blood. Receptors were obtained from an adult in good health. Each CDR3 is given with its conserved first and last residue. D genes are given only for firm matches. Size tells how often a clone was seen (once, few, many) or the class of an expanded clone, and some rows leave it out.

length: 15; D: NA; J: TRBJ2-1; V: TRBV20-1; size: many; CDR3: CSASAPGGGYNEQFF; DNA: TGCAGTGCTAGCGCTCCGGGGGGCGGCTACAATGAGCAGTTCTTC
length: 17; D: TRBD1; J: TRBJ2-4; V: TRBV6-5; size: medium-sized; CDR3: CASRARTGILAKNIQYF; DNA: TGTGCCAGCCGCGCCCGGACAGGGATTCTAGCCAAAAACATTCAGTACTTC
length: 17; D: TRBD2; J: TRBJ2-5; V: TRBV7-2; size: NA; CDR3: CASSRTRASGNKETQYF; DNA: TGTGCCAGCAGCCGGACGAGGGCTAGCGGGAATAAAGAGACCCAGTACTTC
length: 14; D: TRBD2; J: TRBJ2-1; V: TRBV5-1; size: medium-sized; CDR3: CASSFGTSWNEQFF; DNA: TGCGCCAGCAGCTTTGGGACTAGCTGGAATGAGCAGTTCTTC
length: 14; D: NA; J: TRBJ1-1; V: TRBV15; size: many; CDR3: CATSRGGLPEEAFF; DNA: TGTGCCACCAGCAGAGGGGGACTTCCAGAGGAGGCTTTCTTT
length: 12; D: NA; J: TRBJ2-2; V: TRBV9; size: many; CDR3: CASSPKDGELFF; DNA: TGTGCCAGCAGCCCCAAGGACGGGGAGCTGTTTTTT
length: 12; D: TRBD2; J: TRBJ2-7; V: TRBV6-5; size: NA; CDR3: CATGGLVGEQYF; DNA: TGTGCCACCGGGGGGTTGGTGGGGGAGCAGTACTTC
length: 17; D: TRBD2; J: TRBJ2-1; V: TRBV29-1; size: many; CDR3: CSVEMLPLAGAANEQFF; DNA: TGCAGCGTTGAAATGTTGCCGCTAGCGGGAGCTGCAAATGAGCAGTTCTTC
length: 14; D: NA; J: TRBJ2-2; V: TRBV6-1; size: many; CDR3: CASSLGKGAGELFF; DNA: TGTGCCAGCAGCCTAGGAAAGGGGGCCGGGGAGCTGTTTTTT
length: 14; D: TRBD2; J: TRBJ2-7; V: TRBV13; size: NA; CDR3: CASRNSGGGYEQYF; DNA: TGTGCCAGCAGGAATAGCGGGGGGGGCTACGAGCAGTACTTC
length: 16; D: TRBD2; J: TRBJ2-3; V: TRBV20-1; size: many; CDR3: CSASQGLAGGADTQYF; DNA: TGCAGTGCTTCCCAGGGGCTAGCGGGAGGTGCAGATACGCAGTATTTT
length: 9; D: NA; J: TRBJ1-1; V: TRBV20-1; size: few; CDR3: CSMGTEAFF; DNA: TGCAGTATGGGGACTGAAGCTTTCTTT
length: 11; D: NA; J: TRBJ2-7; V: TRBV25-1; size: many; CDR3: CASSDSGEQYF; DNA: TGTGCCAGCAGTGACTCTGGCGAGCAGTACTTC